This TCR beta chain derives from a study of blood T cell repertoires in COVID-19. Background on the study: The United States, Italy and Spain supplied acute and convalescent COVID-19 samples.

The CDR3 extends over 13 amino acids. The germline gives CDR1 SGHTA, CDR2 FQGNSA. Trimming removed 5 bases from V and 0 bases from J, with 5 bases in between. Under the authors' procedure: By means of reference gene primer amplification, nucleated cell counts were estimated. Profiled with immunoSEQ multiplex PCR; TCRdb holds only in-frame clones, not every one. V and J calls and clone size are as listed in that table; D and trimming were resolved from the DNA. The sample includes approximately 300,000 clones, around nine tenths of them seen just once. A note on this clone: At the DNA level, this CDR3 is encoded by other sequences in the same sample as well.

This TCR was sampled from a woman aged 45-60 years with active or convalescent COVID-19. The specimen sequenced was peripheral blood. The chain is built from TRBV7-2 and TRBJ2-1, with no clear D. DNA of the CDR3: TGTGCCAGCAGCCCGAGCTCCTACAATGAGCAGTTCTTC. Its protein is CASSPSSYNEQFF. Variable domain in full (rest from reference TRBV7-2 and TRBJ2-1): GAGVSQSPSNKVTEKGKDVELRCDPISGHTALYWYRQSLGQGLEFLIYFQGNSAPDKSGLPSDRFSAERTGGSVSTLTIQRTQQEDSAVYLCASSPSSYNEQFFGPGTRLTVL.